The TCR beta chain described here comes from a study of shared clonotypes between healthy human individuals. Study results and caveats: What rarefaction showed was incomplete sorted-subset sequencing despite large depth.

This clone has just a few counts. Its antigen remains unidentified. Assay: immunoSEQ multiplex PCR; the TCRdb copy retains only in-frame clones and omits some. The table lists about 2.3 million clones, about 92% of them singletons. The CDR3 loop spans 16 amino acids. Sequencing input: naive CD4+ T cells from PBMCs. Noted subset: CD45RA+ positively selected. The clonotype comes from a man between 18 and 35 years old in good health. Some clones in this sample may be carry-over from other donors' samples. This chain links TRBV21-1 with TRBJ1-5; the DNA was not compared with TRBD1, the D call given in the table. TRBV21-1 is described as a pseudogene. The CDR3 DNA reads TGTGCCAGCAGCAAAAGGGACAGGGGTTACAATCAGCCCCAGCATTTT. It codes for CASSKRDRGYNQPQHF.